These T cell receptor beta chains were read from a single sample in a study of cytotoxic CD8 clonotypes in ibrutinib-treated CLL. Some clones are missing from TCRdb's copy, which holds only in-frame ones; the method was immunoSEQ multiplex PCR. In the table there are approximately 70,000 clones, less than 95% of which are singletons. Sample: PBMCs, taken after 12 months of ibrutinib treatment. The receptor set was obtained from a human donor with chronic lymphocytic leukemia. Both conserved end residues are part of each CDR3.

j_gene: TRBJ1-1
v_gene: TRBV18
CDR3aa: CASSLQGNLVNTEAFF

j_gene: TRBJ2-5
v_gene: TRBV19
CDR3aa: CASSIGTSGPSVETQYF

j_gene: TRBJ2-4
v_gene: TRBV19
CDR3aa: CASSQDPRGDIQYF

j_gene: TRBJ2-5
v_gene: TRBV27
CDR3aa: CASSVRAGGETQYF

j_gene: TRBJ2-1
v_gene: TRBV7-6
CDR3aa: CASSPRQTHYNEQFF

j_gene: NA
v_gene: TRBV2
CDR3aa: CASRRRAQGVDEQYF

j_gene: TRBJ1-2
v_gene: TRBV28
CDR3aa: CASTSGYGYTF

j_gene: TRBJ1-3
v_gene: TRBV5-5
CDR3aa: CASSWGGNTIYF

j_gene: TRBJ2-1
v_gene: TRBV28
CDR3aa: CASSYDGTSGGVGQFF

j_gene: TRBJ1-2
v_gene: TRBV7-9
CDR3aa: CASSLGGSGTRGYTF

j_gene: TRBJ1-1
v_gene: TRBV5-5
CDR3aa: CASSLAPGGFGTEAFF

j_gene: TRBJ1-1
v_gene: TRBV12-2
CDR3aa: CASRLAKTTGGVFSDTEAFF

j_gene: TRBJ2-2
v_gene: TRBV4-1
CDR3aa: CASSQGILSSGELFF

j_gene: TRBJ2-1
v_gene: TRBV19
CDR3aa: CASNRGRAEQFF

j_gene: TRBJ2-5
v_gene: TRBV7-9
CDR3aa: CASSLLPGEETQYF

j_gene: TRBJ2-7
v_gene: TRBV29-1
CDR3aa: CSVSRRLGKDPGYENEQYF

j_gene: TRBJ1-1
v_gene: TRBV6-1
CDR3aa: CASSVESGPEETFF

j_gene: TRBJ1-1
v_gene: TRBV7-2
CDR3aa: CASSPERGDTEAFF

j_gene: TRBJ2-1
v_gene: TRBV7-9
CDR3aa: CASSLREGVGQFF

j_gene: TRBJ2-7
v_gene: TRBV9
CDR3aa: CASSVATGQHYEQYF

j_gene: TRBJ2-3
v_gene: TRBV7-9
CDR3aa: CASSPWDLNTDTQYF

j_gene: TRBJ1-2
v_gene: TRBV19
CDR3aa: CASLGFQDYGYTF

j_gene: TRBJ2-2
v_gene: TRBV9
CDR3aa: CASSGGHVDTGELFF

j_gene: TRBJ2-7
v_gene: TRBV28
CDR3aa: CASSKSYEQYF

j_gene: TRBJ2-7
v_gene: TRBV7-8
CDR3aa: CASSLGTPGLAAYEQYF

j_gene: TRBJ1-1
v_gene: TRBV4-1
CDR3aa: CASSQEAAMNTEAFF

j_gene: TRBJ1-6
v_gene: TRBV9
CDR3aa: CASFWFPSSYNSPLHF

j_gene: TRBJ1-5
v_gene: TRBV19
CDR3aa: CASSIVRGTGAITGLSNQPQHF

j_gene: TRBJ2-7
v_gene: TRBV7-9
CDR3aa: CASSPELAGPAYEQYF

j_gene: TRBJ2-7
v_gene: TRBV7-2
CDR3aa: CASSLALSGGRPYEQYF

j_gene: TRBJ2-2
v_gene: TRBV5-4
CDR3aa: CASSLVGRSGASRTGELFF

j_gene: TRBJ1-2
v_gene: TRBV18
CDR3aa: CASSPPGVDYGYTF

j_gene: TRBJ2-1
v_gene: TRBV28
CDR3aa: CASSLSLSSYNEQFF

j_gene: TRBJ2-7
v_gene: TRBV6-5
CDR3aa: CASKPDRAYEQYF

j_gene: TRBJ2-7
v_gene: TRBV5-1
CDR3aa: CASSQLLGGRVYEQYF

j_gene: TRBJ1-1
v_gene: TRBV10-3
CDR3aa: CAISAPGGTGNTEAFF

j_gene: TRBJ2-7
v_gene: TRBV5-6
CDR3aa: CASSLEPDSYEQYF

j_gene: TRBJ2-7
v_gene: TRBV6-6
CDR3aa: CASSPGVAGEQYF

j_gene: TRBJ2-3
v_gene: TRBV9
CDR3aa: CASSFRLAGGSTDTQYF

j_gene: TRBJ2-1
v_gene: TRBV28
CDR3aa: CASSLTGQGSYNEQFF